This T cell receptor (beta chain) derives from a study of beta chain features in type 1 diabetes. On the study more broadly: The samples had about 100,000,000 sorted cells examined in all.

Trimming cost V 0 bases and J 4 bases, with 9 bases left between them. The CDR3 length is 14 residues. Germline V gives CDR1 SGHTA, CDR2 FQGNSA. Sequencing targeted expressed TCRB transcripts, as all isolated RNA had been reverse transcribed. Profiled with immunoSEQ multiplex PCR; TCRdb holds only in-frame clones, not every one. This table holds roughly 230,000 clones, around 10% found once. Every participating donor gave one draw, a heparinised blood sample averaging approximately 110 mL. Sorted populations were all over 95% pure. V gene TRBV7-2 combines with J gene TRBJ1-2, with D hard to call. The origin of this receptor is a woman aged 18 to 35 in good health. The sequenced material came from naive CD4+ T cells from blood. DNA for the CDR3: TGTGCCAGCAGCTTAGCCGCGCAGGCCTATGGCTACACCTTC. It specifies CASSLAAQAYGYTF. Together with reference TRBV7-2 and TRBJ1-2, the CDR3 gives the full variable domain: GAGVSQSPSNKVTEKGKDVELRCDPISGHTALYWYRQSLGQGLEFLIYFQGNSAPDKSGLPSDRFSAERTGGSVSTLTIQRTQQEDSAVYLCASSLAAQAYGYTFGSGTRLTVV.